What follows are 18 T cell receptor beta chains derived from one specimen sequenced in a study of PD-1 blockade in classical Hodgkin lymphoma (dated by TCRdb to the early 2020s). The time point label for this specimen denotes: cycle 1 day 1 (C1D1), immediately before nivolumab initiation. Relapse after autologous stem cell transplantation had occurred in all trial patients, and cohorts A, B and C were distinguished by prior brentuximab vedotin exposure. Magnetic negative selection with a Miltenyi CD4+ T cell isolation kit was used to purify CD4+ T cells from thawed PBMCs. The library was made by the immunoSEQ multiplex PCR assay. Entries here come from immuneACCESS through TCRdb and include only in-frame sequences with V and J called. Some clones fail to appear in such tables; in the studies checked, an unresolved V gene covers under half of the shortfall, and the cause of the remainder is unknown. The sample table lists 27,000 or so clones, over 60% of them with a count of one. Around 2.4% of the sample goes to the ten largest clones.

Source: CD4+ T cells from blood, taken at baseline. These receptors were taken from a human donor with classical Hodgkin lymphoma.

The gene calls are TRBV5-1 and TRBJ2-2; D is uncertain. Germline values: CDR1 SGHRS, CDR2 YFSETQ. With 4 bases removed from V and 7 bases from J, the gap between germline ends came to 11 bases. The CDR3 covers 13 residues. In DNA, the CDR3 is TGCGCCAGCAGCGCCCAGGTCGACGGGGAGCTGTTTTTT. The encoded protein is CASSAQVDGELFF.

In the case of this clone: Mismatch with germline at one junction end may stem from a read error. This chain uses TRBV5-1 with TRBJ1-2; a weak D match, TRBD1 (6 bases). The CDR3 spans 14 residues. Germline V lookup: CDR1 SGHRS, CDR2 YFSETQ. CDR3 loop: CASSSGQTFNGHTF. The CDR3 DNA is TGCGCCAGCAGCTCCGGACAGACCTTCAATGGCCACACCTTC. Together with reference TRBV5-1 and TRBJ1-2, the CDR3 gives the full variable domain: KAGVTQTPRYLIKTRGQQVTLSCSPISGHRSVSWYQQTPGQGLQFLFEYFSETQRNKGNFPGRFSGRQFSNSRSEMNVSTLELGDSALYLCASSSGQTFNGHTFGSGTRLTVV.

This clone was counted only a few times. The CDR3 spells CASSLPGTNNEQFF. DNA for the CDR3: TGTGCCAGCAGTTTACCGGGAACGAACAATGAGCAGTTCTTC. The chain is built from TRBV27 and TRBJ2-1, with a possible D match to TRBD2 (5 bases). CDR1 and CDR2 from the germline V gene are MNHEY and SMNVEV (reference sequence). Trimming took 2 bases from V and 5 from J, leaving 10 bases between them. This CDR3 region has 14 residues.

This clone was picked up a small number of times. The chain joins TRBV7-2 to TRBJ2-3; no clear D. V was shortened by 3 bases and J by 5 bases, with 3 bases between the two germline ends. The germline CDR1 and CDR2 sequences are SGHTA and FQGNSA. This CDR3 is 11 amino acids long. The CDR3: CASSFLDTQYF. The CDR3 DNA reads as TGTGCCAGCAGCTTCTTAGATACGCAGTATTTT.

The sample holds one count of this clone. The CDR3 DNA reads as TGCGCCAGCAGTGAGTCCCTGGGTATTTACGAGCAGTACTTC. Its protein is CASSESLGIYEQYF. V and J are TRBV10-2 and TRBJ2-7; D is undetermined. V shed 0 bases and J shed 4 bases, with 10 bases lying between them. CDR3 length equals 14 residues. The germline V gene has CDR1 WSHSY and CDR2 SAAADI.

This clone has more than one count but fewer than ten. The CDR3 sequence: CASSPETGTQHF. In nucleotides, the CDR3 is TGTGCCAGCAGCCCAGAGACAGGCACACAGCATTTT. The chain uses TRBV7-9 and TRBJ1-5; D is perhaps TRBD1 (6 bases). This CDR3 has 12 amino acids. Germline CDR1 is SEHNR and CDR2 is FQNEAQ (reference sequence). Trimming stripped 5 bases from V and 13 bases from J, with 15 bases between.

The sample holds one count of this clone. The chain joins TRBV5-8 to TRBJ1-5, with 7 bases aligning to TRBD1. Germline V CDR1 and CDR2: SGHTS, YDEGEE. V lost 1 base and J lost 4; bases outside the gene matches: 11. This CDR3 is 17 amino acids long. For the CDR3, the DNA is TGTGCCAGCAGCTTGTATCCAGGGGGAGAAGTTAATCAGCCCCAGCATTTT. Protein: CASSLYPGGEVNQPQHF.

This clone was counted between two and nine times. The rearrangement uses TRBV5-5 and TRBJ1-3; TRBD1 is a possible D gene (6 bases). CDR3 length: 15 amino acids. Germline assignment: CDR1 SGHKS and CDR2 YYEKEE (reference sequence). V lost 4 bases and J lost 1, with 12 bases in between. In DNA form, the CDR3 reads TGTGCCAGCAGCGTGACAGGATGGTCTGGAAACACCATATATTTT. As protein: CASSVTGWSGNTIYF.

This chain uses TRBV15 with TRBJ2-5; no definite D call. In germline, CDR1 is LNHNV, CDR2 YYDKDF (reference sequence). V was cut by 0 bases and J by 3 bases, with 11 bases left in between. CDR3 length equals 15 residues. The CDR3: CATSREQQTKETQYF. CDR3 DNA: TGTGCCACCAGCAGAGAACAACAGACAAAAGAGACCCAGTACTTC.

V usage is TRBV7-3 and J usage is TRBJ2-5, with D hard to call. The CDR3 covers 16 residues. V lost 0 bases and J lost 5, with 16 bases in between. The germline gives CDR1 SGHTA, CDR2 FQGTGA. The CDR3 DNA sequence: TGTGCCAGCAGCTTAACAGCTCCAGGATTGGGGGAGACCCAGTACTTC. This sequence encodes CASSLTAPGLGETQYF.

The CDR3 protein is CASSFQGAGGGNTIYF. CDR3 sequence (DNA): TGTGCCAGCAGCTTCCAGGGGGCTGGAGGGGGAAACACCATATATTTT. The chain combines TRBV9 with TRBJ1-3, with 8 bases matching TRBD1. CDR1 is SGDLS, CDR2 YYNGEE, per germline. There are 16 residues in the CDR3. Trimming took 4 bases from V and 4 from J; bases not matched to a gene: 10.

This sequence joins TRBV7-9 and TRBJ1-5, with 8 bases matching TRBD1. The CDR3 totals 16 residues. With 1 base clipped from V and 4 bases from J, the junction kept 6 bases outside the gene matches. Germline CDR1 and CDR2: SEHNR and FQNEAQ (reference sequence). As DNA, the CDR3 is TGTGCCAGCAGCTTAGTGTCTGGACAGGGAAATCAGCCCCAGCATTTT. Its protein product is CASSLVSGQGNQPQHF. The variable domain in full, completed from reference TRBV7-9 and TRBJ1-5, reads DTGVSQNPRHKITKRGQNVTFRCDPISEHNRLYWYRQTLGQGPEFLTYFQNEAQLEKSRLLSDRFSAERPKGSFSTLEIQRTEQGDSAMYLCASSLVSGQGNQPQHFGDGTRLSIL.

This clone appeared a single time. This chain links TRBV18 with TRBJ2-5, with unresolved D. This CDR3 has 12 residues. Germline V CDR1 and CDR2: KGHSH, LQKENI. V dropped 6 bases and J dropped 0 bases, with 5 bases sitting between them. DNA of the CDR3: TGTGCCAGCTCCCCTAACCAAGAGACCCAGTACTTC. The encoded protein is CASSPNQETQYF.

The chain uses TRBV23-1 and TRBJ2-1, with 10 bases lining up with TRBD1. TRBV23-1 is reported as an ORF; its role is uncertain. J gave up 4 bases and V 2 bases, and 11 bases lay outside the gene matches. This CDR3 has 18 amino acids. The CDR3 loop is CASSQDLLTGQGYNEQFF. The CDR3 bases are TGCGCCAGCAGTCAAGACTTGCTCACGGGACAGGGGTACAATGAGCAGTTCTTC.

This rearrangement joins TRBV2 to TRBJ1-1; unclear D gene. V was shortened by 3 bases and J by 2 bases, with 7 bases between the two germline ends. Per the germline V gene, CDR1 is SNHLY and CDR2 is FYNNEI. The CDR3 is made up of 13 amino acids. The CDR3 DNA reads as TGTGCCAGCAGTGATGCCGAAAACACTGAAGCTTTCTTT. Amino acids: CASSDAENTEAFF. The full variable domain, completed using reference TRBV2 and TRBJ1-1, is EPEVTQTPSHQVTQMGQEVILRCVPISNHLYFYWYRQILGQKVEFLVSFYNNEISEKSEIFDDQFSVERPDGSNFTLKIRSTKLEDSAMYFCASSDAENTEAFFGQGTRLTVV.

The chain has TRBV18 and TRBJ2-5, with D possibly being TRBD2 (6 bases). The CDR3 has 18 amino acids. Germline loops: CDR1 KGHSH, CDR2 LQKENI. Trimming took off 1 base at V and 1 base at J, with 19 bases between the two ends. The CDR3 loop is CASSPRTDRWGLQETQYF. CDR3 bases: TGTGCCAGCTCACCACGAACCGACAGATGGGGACTCCAAGAGACCCAGTACTTC. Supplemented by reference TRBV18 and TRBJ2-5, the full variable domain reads NAGVMQNPRHLVRRRGQEARLRCSPMKGHSHVYWYRQLPEEGLKFMVYLQKENIIDESGMPKERFSAEFPKEGPSILRIQQVVRGDSAAYFCASSPRTDRWGLQETQYFGPGTRLLVL.

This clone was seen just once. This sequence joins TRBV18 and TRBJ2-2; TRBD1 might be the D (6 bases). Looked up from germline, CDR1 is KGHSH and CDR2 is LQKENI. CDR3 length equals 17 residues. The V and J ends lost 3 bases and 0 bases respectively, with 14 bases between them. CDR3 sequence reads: CASSPQGFGSNTGELFF. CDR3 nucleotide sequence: TGTGCCAGCTCACCGCAGGGGTTCGGGTCGAACACCGGGGAGCTGTTTTTT.

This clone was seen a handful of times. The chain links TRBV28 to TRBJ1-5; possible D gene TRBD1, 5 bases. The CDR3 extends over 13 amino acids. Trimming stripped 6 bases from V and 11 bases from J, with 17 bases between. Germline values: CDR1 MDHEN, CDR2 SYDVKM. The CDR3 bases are TGTGCCAGCAGACGGGACCCCCGGGATGCCCAGCATTTT. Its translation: CASRRDPRDAQHF.